A single sample is the source of the 11 T cell receptor beta chains below, sequenced in a study of regulatory T cells in long-lasting Graves disease. CDR3-region Arm-PCR and iRepertoire HTBI primers produced the TCR beta libraries. TCRdb reprocessed the multiplex PCR reads with MiXCR, giving one entry per CDR3 protein. The repertoire holds approximately 360,000 distinct CDR3 sequences, approximately 25% seen once, with under 35% in the top ten. The time point here: persistent/refractory GD, antithyroid drugs over 5 years with positive TRAb. PBMC RNA was the source of the TCR library. The sample consisted of peripheral blood mononuclear cells (PBMCs), taken when the disease was refractory, from a patient treated with antithyroid drugs. These receptors were collected from a woman aged 35 to 49 with Graves disease.

This clonotype has ten or more counts. The rearrangement uses TRBV6-5 and TRBJ2-7; no definite D call. Germline CDR1 is MNHEY and CDR2 is SVGAGI. Trimming took off 2 bases at V and 3 bases at J, with 2 bases between the two ends. The CDR3 is made up of 11 amino acids. The CDR3 loop is CASSYDYEQYF. In DNA, the CDR3 is TGTGCCAGCAGTTACGACTACGAGCAGTACTTC.

This chain links TRBV12-3 or TRBV12-4 with TRBJ1-2, with D possibly TRBD1 on 5 matching bases. V gave up 6 bases and J gave up 4 bases, with 15 bases separating them. The CDR3 runs to 14 residues. CDR3 DNA: TGTGCCAGCAGACCAGGGCGTGGAGCCTATGGCTACACCTTC. Its translation: CASRPGRGAYGYTF.

This clonotype has only a few counts. The chain combines TRBV6-1 with TRBJ2-4; possibly TRBD2 for D (5 bases). Germline V gene sequence: CDR1 MNHNS, CDR2 SASEGT. V lost 6 bases and J lost 4, with 16 bases in between. This CDR3 region has 15 residues. CDR3 in amino acids: CASRDLGSGKNIQYF. CDR3 bases: TGTGCCAGCAGGGATTTGGGATCGGGGAAAAACATTCAGTACTTC.

J is TRBJ2-3 and V is TRBV28, with D hard to call. Per germline, CDR1 MDHEN and CDR2 SYDVKM. The V gene lost 5 bases and the J gene lost 8 bases, with 14 bases spanning the gap. The CDR3 covers 13 residues. The CDR3 DNA reads as TGTGCCAGCAGTCCGGCTCACGACGGTACGCAGTATTTT. Amino acid sequence: CASSPAHDGTQYF.

This clonotype was seen only a few times. The chain employs TRBV20-1 and TRBJ2-1; TRBD2 aligns across 8 bases. V shed 3 bases and J 4 bases; nucleotides not matched to a gene: 11. Germline V gene data show CDR1 as DFQATT and CDR2 as SNEGSKA (reference sequence). The CDR3 runs to 16 residues. In nucleotides, the CDR3 is TGCAGTGCTAGCGGCCTTAGGGCGGGAGGTTACAATGAGCAGTTCTTC. Encoded protein: CSASGLRAGGYNEQFF.

This chain joins TRBV6-5 and TRBJ1-1, with D unresolved. The CDR3 consists of 15 residues. In germline, CDR1 is MNHEY, CDR2 SVGAGI. The V end lost 0 bases, the J end lost 0 bases, and 8 bases lay between the germline ends. CDR3 in amino acids: CASSYSRALNTEAFF. The CDR3 nucleotides are TGTGCCAGCAGTTACTCGAGGGCCTTGAACACTGAAGCTTTCTTT.

Here the CDR3 reads CASSQGVFEQYF. As DNA, the CDR3 is TGTGCCAGCAGCCAAGGGGTGTTCGAGCAGTACTTC. The rearrangement links TRBV3-1 to TRBJ2-7; D is ambiguous. The CDR3 extends over 12 amino acids. From germline, CDR1 is LGHDT and CDR2 YNNKEL (reference sequence). V lost 1 base, J lost 6 bases, and 7 bases lay in between.

This clonotype has a handful of counts. This rearrangement joins TRBV7-8 to TRBJ1-1; the match to TRBD1 covers 8 bases. The CDR3 is made up of 15 amino acids. J lost 4 bases, V lost 2 bases, and 6 bases had no gene match. Germline CDR1 SGHVS, CDR2 FQNEAQ. Here the CDR3 reads CASSLYLTGGTEAFF. For the CDR3, the DNA is TGTGCCAGCAGCTTATACTTAACAGGGGGCACTGAAGCTTTCTTT.

CDR3 sequence (DNA): TGTGCCAGCAGTTTTGGCGGGAGCTCTGGGGCCAACGTCCTGACTTTC. Translation: CASSFGGSSGANVLTF. The rearrangement uses TRBV12-3 or TRBV12-4 and TRBJ2-6; 7 positions agree with TRBD2. CDR3 size: 16 residues. V trimming: 3 bases; J trimming: 0 bases; junction bases outside the gene matches: 2.

This clonotype turned up a few times. The V and J genes are TRBV6-4 and TRBJ2-1, with 12 bases aligning to TRBD2. CDR3 length: 16 amino acids. Germline V CDR1 and CDR2: MRHNA, SNTAGT. J gave up 5 bases and V 5 bases, and 7 bases lay outside the gene matches. CDR3 nucleotides: TGTGCCAGCAGTCCGGAGGGACTAGCGGGCCACAATGAGCAGTTCTTC. It specifies CASSPEGLAGHNEQFF.

This clonotype was seen ten or more times. CDR3 region: CASSSPRGTGGSNTEAFF. DNA of the CDR3: TGTGCCAGCAGCTCCCCTCGCGGGACAGGGGGTTCGAACACTGAAGCTTTCTTT. The chain couples TRBV11-2 to TRBJ1-1, with TRBD1 matching over 11 bases. From germline, CDR1 is SGHAT and CDR2 FQNNGV. The CDR3 covers 18 residues. V was clipped by 4 bases and J by 1 base; unmatched bases: 11.